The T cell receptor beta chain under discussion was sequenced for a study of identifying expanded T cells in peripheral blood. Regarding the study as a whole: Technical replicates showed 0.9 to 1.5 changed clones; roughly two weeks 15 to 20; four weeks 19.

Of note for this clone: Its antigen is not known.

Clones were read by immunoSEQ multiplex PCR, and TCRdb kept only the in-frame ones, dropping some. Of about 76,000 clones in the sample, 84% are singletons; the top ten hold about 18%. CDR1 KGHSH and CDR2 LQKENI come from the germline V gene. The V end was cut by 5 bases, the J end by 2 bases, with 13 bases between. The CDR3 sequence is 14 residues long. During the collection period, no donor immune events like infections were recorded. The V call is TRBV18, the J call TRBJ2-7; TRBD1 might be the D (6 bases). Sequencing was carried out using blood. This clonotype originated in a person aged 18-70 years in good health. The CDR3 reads CASSFDRFPYEQYF. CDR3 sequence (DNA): TGTGCCAGCTCATTTGACAGGTTCCCCTACGAGCAGTACTTC.